This is a list of T cell receptor beta chains from one sample in a study of glioma-infiltrating T cells after dendritic cell vaccination. The method was immunoSEQ multiplex PCR; TCRdb's version includes in-frame clones alone and lacks a portion of them. This sample has about 92,000 clones; 80% to 90% occur once, and the top ten carry roughly 14%. The source material was blood, sampled before dendritic cell vaccination. Every receptor here comes from a human donor with glioblastoma. The CDR3 runs from the conserved cysteine through the conserved F or W. Each record gives: CDR3 length, J gene, clone size, V gene, D gene, CDR3 protein, CDR3 DNA. D genes are given only for firm matches. The size of a clone is reported for some rows only, either as once, few or many, or as a class for expanded clones.

CDR3 length: 18; J gene: TRBJ1-6; clone size: NA; V gene: TRBV19; D gene: NA; CDR3 protein: CASSPRGGRSSYNSPLHF; CDR3 DNA: TGTGCCAGTAGTCCCCGGGGAGGCAGGAGCTCCTATAATTCACCCCTCCACTTT
CDR3 length: 16; J gene: TRBJ2-7; clone size: NA; V gene: TRBV2; D gene: TRBD2; CDR3 protein: CASSESKRDPSYEQYF; CDR3 DNA: TGTGCCAGCAGTGAATCGAAGCGGGATCCGTCCTACGAGCAGTACTTC
CDR3 length: 16; J gene: TRBJ1-2; clone size: NA; V gene: TRBV18; D gene: NA; CDR3 protein: CASSPSWGGGNYGYTF; CDR3 DNA: TGTGCCAGCTCCCCTTCCTGGGGAGGTGGGAACTATGGCTACACCTTC
CDR3 length: 15; J gene: TRBJ2-1; clone size: NA; V gene: TRBV9; D gene: TRBD2; CDR3 protein: CASSASGGAYNEQFF; CDR3 DNA: TGTGCCAGCAGCGCAAGCGGGGGGGCCTACAATGAGCAGTTCTTC
CDR3 length: 12; J gene: TRBJ2-7; clone size: NA; V gene: TRBV13; D gene: NA; CDR3 protein: CASSWRAAEQYF; CDR3 DNA: TGTGCCAGCAGCTGGCGGGCAGCCGAGCAGTACTTC
CDR3 length: 16; J gene: TRBJ2-6; clone size: NA; V gene: TRBV7-3; D gene: NA; CDR3 protein: CASSVHRVSGANVLTF; CDR3 DNA: TGTGCCAGCAGCGTCCACAGGGTTAGTGGGGCCAACGTCCTGACTTTC
CDR3 length: 15; J gene: TRBJ1-4; clone size: NA; V gene: TRBV2; D gene: NA; CDR3 protein: CASSEGGQINEKLFF; CDR3 DNA: TGTGCCAGCAGTGAAGGTGGGCAGATTAATGAAAAACTGTTTTTT
CDR3 length: 17; J gene: TRBJ1-5; clone size: NA; V gene: TRBV4-1; D gene: TRBD1; CDR3 protein: CASSRSQGEGSNQPQHF; CDR3 DNA: TGCGCCAGCAGCCGATCACAGGGGGAGGGAAGCAATCAGCCCCAGCATTTT
CDR3 length: 13; J gene: TRBJ1-2; clone size: NA; V gene: TRBV27; D gene: NA; CDR3 protein: CASAYGGGGGYTF; CDR3 DNA: TGTGCCAGCGCTTACGGGGGCGGGGGTGGCTACACCTTC
CDR3 length: 14; J gene: TRBJ1-2; clone size: NA; V gene: TRBV18; D gene: NA; CDR3 protein: CASSPKENPYGYTF; CDR3 DNA: TGTGCCAGCTCACCTAAAGAGAACCCCTATGGCTACACCTTC
CDR3 length: 14; J gene: TRBJ1-2; clone size: NA; V gene: TRBV6-1; D gene: TRBD1; CDR3 protein: CASSQSGTVYGYTF; CDR3 DNA: TGTGCCAGCAGCCAATCCGGGACAGTCTATGGCTACACCTTC
CDR3 length: 15; J gene: TRBJ1-1; clone size: NA; V gene: TRBV6-4; D gene: TRBD1; CDR3 protein: CASKISGGPDTEAFF; CDR3 DNA: TGTGCCAGCAAAATCTCAGGGGGACCGGACACTGAAGCTTTCTTT
CDR3 length: 14; J gene: TRBJ2-5; clone size: NA; V gene: TRBV28; D gene: NA; CDR3 protein: CASRPDSAEETQYF; CDR3 DNA: TGTGCCAGCAGACCGGACAGCGCCGAAGAGACCCAGTACTTC
CDR3 length: 14; J gene: TRBJ1-2; clone size: NA; V gene: TRBV6-4; D gene: NA; CDR3 protein: CASSNGLGDYGYTF; CDR3 DNA: TGTGCCAGCAGCAATGGGCTTGGCGACTATGGCTACACCTTC
CDR3 length: 16; J gene: TRBJ2-3; clone size: NA; V gene: TRBV29-1; D gene: NA; CDR3 protein: CSVGKGGPRGGDTQYF; CDR3 DNA: TGCAGCGTTGGGAAAGGAGGCCCCAGAGGAGGAGATACGCAGTATTTT
CDR3 length: 16; J gene: TRBJ2-1; clone size: few; V gene: TRBV15; D gene: NA; CDR3 protein: CATTQGAGGHYNEQFF; CDR3 DNA: TGTGCCACCACCCAGGGGGCGGGGGGGCATTACAATGAGCAGTTCTTC
CDR3 length: 14; J gene: TRBJ1-1; clone size: NA; V gene: TRBV5-1; D gene: NA; CDR3 protein: CASSLGGRSTEAFF; CDR3 DNA: TGCGCCAGCAGCTTGGGGGGGCGCAGCACTGAAGCTTTCTTT
CDR3 length: 15; J gene: TRBJ1-2; clone size: NA; V gene: TRBV7-9; D gene: NA; CDR3 protein: CASSLATEFNYGYTF; CDR3 DNA: TGTGCCAGCAGCTTAGCTACAGAATTTAACTATGGCTACACCTTC
CDR3 length: 14; J gene: TRBJ1-1; clone size: NA; V gene: TRBV27; D gene: NA; CDR3 protein: CASTSRVGNTEAFF; CDR3 DNA: TGTGCCAGCACCTCCAGGGTGGGGAACACTGAAGCTTTCTTT
CDR3 length: 13; J gene: TRBJ1-1; clone size: NA; V gene: TRBV7-7; D gene: NA; CDR3 protein: CASSLTENTEAFF; CDR3 DNA: TGTGCCAGCAGCTTGACAGAGAACACTGAAGCTTTCTTT
CDR3 length: 14; J gene: TRBJ1-1; clone size: NA; V gene: TRBV7-2; D gene: NA; CDR3 protein: CASSLVAGAYEAFF; CDR3 DNA: TGTGCCAGCAGCTTAGTAGCGGGGGCGTATGAAGCTTTCTTT
CDR3 length: 13; J gene: TRBJ1-1; clone size: NA; V gene: TRBV18; D gene: TRBD1; CDR3 protein: CASSRDRGTEAFF; CDR3 DNA: TGTGCCAGCTCACGTGACAGGGGCACTGAAGCTTTCTTT